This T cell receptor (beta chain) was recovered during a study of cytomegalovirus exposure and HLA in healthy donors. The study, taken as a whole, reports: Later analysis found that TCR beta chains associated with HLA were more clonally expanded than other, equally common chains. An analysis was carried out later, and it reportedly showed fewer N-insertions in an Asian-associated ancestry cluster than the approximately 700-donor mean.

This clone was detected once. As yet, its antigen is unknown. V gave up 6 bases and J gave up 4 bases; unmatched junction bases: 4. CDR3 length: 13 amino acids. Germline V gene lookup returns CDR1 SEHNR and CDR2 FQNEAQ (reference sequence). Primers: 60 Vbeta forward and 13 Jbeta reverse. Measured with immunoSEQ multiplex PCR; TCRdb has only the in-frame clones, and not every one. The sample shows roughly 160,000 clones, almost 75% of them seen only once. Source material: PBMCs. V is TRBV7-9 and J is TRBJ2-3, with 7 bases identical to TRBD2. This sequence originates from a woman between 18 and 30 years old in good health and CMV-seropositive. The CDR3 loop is CASRWGRADTQYF. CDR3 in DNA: TGTGCCAGCAGATGGGGGAGGGCAGATACGCAGTATTTT. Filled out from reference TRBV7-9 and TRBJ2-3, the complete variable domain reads DTGVSQNPRHKITKRGQNVTFRCDPISEHNRLYWYRQTLGQGPEFLTYFQNEAQLEKSRLLSDRFSAERPKGSFSTLEIQRTEQGDSAMYLCASRWGRADTQYFGPGTRLTVL.